This T cell receptor (beta chain) appears in the sequencing data of a study of T cells after yellow fever vaccination. V lost 3 bases, J lost 3 bases, and 9 bases lay in between. The CDR3 loop spans 14 amino acids. Germline CDR1 is SNHLY and CDR2 is FYNNEI. This clonotype has a count of ten or more. TCRdb recomputed calls from the 5' RACE reads with MiXCR, one row per CDR3 protein. This sample has over 150,000 distinct CDR3 sequences, with approximately 6.2% found just once. J is TRBJ2-1 and V is TRBV2; D unclear. This receptor was identified in a man aged 18 to 35 who received the YFV17D yellow fever vaccine. The sample was CD4+ T cells sorted from PBMCs, taken on the day of the first yellow fever vaccination. CDR3 region: CASSDVGFYNEQFF. As DNA, the CDR3 is TGTGCCAGCAGTGACGTAGGATTCTACAATGAGCAGTTCTTC.